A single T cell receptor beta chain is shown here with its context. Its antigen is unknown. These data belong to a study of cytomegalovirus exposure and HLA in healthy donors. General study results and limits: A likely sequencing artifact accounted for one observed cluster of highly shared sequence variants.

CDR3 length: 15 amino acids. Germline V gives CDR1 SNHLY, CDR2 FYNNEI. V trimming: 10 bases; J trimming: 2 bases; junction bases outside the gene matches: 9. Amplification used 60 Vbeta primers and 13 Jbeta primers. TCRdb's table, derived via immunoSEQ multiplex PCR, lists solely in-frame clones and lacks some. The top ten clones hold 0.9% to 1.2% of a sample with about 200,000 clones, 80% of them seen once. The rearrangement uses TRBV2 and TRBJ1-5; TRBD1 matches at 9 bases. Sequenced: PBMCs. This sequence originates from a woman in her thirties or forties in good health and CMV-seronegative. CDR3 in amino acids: CAIGTGSLRNQPQHF. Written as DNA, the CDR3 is TGTGCCATCGGGACAGGGTCGCTCCGCAATCAGCCCCAGCATTTT.